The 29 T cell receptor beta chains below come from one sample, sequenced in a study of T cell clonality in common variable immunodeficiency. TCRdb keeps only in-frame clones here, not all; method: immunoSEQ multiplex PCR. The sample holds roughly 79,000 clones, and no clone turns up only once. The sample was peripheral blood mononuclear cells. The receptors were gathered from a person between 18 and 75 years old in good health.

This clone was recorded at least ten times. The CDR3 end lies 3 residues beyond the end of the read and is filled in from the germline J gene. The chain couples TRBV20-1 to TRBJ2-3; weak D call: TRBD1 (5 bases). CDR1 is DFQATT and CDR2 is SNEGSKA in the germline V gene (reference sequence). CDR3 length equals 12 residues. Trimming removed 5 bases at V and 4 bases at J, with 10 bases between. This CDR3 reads CSAPGAPDTQYF. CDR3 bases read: TGCAGTGCTCCTGGGGCTCCAGATACG.

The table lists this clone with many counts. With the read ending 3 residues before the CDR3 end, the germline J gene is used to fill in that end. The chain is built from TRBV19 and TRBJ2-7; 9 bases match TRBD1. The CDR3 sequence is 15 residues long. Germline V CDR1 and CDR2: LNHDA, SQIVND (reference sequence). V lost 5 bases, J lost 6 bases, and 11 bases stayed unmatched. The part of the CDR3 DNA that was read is TGTGCCAGTAGTTTACAGGGGGCGCTGGTCAGCGAG. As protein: CASSLQGALVSE. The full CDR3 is CASSLQGALVSEQYF.

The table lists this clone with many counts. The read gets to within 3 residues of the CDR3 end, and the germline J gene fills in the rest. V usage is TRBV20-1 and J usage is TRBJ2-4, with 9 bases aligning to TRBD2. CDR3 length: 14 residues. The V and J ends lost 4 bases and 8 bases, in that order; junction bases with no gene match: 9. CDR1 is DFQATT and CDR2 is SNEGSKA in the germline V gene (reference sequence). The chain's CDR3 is CSATSLAGSYIQYF. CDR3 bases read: TGCAGTGCTACTTCCCTAGCGGGAAGTTACATT.

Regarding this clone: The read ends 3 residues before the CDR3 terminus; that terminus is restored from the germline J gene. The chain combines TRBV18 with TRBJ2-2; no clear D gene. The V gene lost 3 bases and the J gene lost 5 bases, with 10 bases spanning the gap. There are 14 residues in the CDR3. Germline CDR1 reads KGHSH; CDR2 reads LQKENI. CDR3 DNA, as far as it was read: TGTGCCAGCTCACCGGGCGCGAGGACCGGGGAG. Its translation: CASSPGARTGE. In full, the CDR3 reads CASSPGARTGELFF.

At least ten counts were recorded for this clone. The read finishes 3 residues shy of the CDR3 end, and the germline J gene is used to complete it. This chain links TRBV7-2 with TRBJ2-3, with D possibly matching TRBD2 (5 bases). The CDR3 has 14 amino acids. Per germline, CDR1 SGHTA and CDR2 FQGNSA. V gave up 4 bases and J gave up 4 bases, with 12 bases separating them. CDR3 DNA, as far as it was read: TGTGCCAGCAGCTACTCGGGGTCAGCAGATACG. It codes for CASSYSGSADT. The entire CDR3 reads CASSYSGSADTQYF.

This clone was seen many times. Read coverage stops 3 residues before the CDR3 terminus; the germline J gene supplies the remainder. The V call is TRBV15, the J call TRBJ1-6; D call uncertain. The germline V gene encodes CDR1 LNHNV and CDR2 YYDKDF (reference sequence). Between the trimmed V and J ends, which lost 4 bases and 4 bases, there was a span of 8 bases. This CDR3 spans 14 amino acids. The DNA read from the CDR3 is TGTGCCACCAGCAAAGCGTCGTATAATTCACCC. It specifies CATSKASYNSP. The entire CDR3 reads CATSKASYNSPLHF.

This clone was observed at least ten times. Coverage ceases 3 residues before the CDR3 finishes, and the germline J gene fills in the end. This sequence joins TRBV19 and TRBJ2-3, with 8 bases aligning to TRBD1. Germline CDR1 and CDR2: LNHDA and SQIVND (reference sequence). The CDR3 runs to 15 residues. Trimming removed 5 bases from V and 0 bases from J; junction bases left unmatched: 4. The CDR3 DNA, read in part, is TGTGCCAGTAGTGGACAGGGTGCTAGCACAGATACG. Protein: CASSGQGASTDT. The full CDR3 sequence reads CASSGQGASTDTQYF. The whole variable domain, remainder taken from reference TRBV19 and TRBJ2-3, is DGGITQSPKYLFRKEGQNVTLSCEQNLNHDAMYWYRQDPGQGLRLIYYSQIVNDFQKGDIAEGYSVSREKKESFPLTVTSAQKNPTAFYLCASSGQGASTDTQYFGPGTRLTVL.

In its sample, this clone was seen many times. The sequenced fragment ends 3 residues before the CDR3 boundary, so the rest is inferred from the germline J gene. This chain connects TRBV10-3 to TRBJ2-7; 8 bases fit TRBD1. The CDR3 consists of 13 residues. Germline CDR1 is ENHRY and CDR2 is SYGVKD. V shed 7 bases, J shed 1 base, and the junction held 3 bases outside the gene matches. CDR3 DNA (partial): TGTGCCATCATAGGACAGGGTTCCTACGAG. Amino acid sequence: CAIIGQGSYE. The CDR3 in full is CAIIGQGSYEQYF.

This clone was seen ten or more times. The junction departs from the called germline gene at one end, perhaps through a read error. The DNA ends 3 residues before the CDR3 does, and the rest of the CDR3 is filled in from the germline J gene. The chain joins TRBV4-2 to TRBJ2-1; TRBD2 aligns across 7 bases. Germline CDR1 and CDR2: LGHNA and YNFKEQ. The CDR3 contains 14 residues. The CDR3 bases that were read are TGCGCCAGCAGCCACGGGGGGAGTCGGAATGAG. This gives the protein CASSHGGSRNE. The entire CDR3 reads CASSHGGSRNEQFF.

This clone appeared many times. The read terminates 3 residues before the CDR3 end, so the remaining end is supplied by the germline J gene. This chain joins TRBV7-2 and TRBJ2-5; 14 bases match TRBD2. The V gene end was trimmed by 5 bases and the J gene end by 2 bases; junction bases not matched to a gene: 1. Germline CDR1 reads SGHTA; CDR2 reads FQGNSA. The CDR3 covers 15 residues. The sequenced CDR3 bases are TGTGCCAGCAGCCGGACTAGCGGGAGGCAAGAGACC. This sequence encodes CASSRTSGRQET. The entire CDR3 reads CASSRTSGRQETQYF.

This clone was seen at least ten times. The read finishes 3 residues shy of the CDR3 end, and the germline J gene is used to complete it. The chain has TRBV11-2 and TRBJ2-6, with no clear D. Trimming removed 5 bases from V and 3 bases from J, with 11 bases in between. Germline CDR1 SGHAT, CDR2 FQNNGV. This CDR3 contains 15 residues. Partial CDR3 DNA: TGTGCCAGCAGCGGGCTCAGAGTTGGGGCCAACGTC. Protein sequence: CASSGLRVGANV. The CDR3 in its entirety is CASSGLRVGANVLTF. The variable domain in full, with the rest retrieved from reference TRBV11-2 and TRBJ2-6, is EAGVAQSPRYKIIEKRQSVAFWCNPISGHATLYWYQQILGQGPKLLIQFQNNGVVDDSQLPKDRFSAERLKGVDSTLKIQPAKLEDSAVYLCASSGLRVGANVLTFGAGSRLTVL.

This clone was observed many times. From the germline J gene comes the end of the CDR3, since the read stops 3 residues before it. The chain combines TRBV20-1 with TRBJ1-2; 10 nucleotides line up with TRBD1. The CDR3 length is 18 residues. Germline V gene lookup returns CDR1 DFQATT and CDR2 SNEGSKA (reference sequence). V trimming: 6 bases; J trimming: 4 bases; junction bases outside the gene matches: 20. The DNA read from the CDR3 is TGCAGTGCGAGCCCGGGCAGGGGACAGGGGATTGGACGCTATGGC. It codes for CSASPGRGQGIGRYG. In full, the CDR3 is CSASPGRGQGIGRYGYTF.

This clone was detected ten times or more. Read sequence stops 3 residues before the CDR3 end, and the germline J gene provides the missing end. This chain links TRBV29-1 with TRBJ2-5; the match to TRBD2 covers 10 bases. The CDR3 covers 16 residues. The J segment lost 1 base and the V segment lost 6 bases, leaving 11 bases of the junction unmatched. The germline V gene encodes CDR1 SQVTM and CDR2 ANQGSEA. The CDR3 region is CSVSRTSGKSQETQYF. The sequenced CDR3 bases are TGCAGCGTGAGCCGTACTAGCGGGAAAAGCCAAGAGACC.

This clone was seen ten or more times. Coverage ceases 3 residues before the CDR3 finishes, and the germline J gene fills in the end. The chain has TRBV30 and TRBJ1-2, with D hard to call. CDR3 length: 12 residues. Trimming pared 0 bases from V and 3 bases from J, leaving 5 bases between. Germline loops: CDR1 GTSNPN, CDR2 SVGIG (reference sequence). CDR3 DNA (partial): TGTGCCTGGAGTGTACTAGACTATGGC. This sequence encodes CAWSVLDYG. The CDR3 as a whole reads CAWSVLDYGYTF.

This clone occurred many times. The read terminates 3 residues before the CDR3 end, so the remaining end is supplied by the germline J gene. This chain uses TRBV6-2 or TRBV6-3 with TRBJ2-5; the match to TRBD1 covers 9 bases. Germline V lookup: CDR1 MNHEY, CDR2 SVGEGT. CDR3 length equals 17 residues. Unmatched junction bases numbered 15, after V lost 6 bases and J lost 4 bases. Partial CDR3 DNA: TGTGCCAGCAGAGAGGCCCGCACCGGGACAGGGTTAGAGACC. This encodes CASREARTGTGLET. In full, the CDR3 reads CASREARTGTGLETQYF.

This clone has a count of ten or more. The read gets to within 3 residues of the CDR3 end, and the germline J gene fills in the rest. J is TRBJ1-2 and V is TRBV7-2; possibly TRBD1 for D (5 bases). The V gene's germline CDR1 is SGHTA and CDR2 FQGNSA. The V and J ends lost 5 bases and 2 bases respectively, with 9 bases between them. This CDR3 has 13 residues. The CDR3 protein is CASSLDSNYGYTF. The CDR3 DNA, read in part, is TGTGCCAGCAGCCTTGACAGCAACTATGGC.

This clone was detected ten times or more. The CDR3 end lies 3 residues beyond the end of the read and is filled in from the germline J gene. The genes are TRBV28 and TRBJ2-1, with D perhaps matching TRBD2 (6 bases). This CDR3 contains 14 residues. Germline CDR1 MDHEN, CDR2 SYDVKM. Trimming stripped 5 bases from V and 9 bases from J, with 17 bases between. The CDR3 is CASSPYSSEAEQFF. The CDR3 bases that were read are TGTGCCAGCAGTCCCTACTCTAGCGAGGCTGAG.

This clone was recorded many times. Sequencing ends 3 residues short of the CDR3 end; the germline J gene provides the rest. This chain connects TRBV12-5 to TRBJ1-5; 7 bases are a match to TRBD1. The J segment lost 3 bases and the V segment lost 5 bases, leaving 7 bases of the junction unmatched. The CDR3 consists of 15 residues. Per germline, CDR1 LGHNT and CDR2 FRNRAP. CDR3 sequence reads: CASGLRQGVNQPQHF. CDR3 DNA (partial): TGTGCTAGTGGTCTTCGTCAGGGGGTCAATCAGCCC.

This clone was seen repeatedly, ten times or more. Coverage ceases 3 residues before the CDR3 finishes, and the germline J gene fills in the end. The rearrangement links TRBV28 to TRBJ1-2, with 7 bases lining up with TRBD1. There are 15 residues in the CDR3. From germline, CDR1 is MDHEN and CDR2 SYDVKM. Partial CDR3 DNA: TGTGCCAGCAGTATAGACAGGGTCAGAGGTGAAGGC. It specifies CASSIDRVRGEG. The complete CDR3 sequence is CASSIDRVRGEGYTF.

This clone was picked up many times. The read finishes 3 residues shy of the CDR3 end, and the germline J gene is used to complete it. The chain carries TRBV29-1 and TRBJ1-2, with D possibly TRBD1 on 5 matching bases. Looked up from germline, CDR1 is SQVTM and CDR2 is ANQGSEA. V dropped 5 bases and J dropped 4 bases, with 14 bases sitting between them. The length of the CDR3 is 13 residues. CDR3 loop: CSVSLGGGYGYTF. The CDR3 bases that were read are TGCAGCGTTTCTCTTGGCGGGGGCTATGGC.

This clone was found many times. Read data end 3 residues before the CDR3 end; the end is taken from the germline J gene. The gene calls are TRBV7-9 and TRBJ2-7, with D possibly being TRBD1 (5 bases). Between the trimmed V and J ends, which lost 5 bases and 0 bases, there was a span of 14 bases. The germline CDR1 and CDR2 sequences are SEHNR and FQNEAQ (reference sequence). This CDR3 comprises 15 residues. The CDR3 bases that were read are TGTGCCAGCAGCCCCAGGGAACTGAACTCCTACGAG. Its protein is CASSPRELNSYE. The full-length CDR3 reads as CASSPRELNSYEQYF.

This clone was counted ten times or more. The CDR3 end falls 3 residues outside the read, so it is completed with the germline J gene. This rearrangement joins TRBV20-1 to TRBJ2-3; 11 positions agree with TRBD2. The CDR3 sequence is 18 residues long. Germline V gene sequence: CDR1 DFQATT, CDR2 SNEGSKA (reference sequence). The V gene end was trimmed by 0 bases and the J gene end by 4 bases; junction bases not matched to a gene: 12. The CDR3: CSARDLDGLAGGPDTQYF. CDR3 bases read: TGCAGTGCTAGAGATCTAGATGGGCTAGCGGGAGGACCAGATACG.

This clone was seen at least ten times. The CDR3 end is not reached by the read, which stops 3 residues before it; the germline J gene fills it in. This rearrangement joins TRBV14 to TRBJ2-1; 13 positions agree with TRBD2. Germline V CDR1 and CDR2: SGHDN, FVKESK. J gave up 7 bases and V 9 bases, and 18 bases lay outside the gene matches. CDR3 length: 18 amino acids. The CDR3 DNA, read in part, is TGTGCCAGTGCCAGGACTAGCGGGAGAAGATTGATTCAGAATGAG. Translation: CASARTSGRRLIQNE. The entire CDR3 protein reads CASARTSGRRLIQNEQFF.

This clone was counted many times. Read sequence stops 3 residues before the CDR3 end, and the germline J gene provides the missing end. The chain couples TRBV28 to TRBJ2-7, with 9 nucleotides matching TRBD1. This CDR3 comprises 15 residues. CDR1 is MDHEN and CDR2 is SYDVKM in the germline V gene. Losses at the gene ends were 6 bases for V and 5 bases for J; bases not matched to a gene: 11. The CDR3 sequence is CASSSLVGQGHEQYF. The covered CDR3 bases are TGTGCCAGCAGCTCCCTAGTAGGACAGGGGCACGAG.

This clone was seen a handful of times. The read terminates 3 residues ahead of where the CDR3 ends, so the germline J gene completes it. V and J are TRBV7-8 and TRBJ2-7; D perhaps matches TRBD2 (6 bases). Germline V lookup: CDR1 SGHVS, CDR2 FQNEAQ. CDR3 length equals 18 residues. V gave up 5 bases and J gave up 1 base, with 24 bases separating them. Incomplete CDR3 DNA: TGTGCCAGCAGCCTTACCGTAGCGGACCAGATTTGGTCCTACGAG. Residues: CASSLTVADQIWSYE. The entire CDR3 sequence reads CASSLTVADQIWSYEQYF.

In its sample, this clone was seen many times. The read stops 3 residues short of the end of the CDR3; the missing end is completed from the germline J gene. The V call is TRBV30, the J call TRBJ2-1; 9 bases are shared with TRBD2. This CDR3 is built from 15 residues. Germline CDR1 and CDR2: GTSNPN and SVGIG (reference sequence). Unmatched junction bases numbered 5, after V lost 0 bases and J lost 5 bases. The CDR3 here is CAWSVPVAGDNEQFF. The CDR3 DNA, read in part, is TGTGCCTGGAGTGTACCTGTAGCGGGAGACAATGAG.

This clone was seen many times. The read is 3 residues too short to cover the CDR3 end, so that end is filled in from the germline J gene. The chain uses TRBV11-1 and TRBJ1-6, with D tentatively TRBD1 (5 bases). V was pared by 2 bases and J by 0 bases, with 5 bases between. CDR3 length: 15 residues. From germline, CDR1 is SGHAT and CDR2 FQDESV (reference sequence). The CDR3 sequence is CASSLRGSYNSPLHF. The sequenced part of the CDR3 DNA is TGTGCCAGCAGCTTAAGGGGCTCCTATAATTCACCC.

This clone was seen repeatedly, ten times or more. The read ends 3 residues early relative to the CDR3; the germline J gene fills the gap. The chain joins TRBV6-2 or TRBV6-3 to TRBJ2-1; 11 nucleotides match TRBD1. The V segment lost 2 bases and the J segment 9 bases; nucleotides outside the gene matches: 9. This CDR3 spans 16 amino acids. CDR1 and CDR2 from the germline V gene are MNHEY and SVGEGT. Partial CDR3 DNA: TGTGCCAGCAGTTACGACCGGGACAGGGGGGGGCTTGAG. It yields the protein CASSYDRDRGGLE. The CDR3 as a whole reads CASSYDRDRGGLEQFF.

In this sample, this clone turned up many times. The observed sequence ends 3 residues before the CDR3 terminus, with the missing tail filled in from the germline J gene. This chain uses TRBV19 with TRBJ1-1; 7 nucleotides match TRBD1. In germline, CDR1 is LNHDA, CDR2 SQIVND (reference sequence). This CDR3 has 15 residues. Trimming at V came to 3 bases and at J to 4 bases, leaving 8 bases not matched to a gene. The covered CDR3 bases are TGTGCCAGTAGTATTAGGGGGCTTAGTGGCACTGAA. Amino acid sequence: CASSIRGLSGTE. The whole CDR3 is CASSIRGLSGTEAFF.